The 14 T cell receptor beta chains given below trace back to one sample, sequenced in a study of T cells in women clearing cervical HPV infection. Data came from immunoSEQ multiplex PCR; TCRdb stores just in-frame clones and leaves some out. Found here are tens of thousands of clones; the top ten clones hold around 6.6%. Specimen: blood buffy coat. The receptors were sampled from a woman between 18 and 70 years old with a cervical HPV16 infection that either progressed to CIN3+ or cleared (not recorded which).

Concerning this clone: The read falls 3 residues short of the CDR3 end, and the missing part is taken from the germline J gene. The chain carries TRBV11-2 and TRBJ2-7; D ambiguous. CDR1 is SGHAT, CDR2 FQNNGV, per germline. The CDR3 has 13 residues. The germline V and J ends were trimmed by 1 base and 1 base, with 5 bases remaining between them. The covered CDR3 bases are TGTGCCAGCAGCTTAGCCTCGTCCTACGAG. The encoded protein is CASSLASSYE. The entire CDR3 is CASSLASSYEQYF.

Regarding this clone: The CDR3 extends 3 residues past the end of the read, so its final part is completed from the germline J gene. V gene TRBV6-2 or TRBV6-3 combines with J gene TRBJ2-1, with 13 bases identical to TRBD2. Germline trimming cut 7 bases from V and 7 bases from J; bases unmatched to any gene: 7. The germline V gene has CDR1 MNHEY and CDR2 SVGEGT. The CDR3 is made up of 15 amino acids. The covered CDR3 bases are TGTGCCAGCACCGTCGGGACTAGCGGGGTTAATGAG. Its translation: CASTVGTSGVNE. The whole CDR3 protein is CASTVGTSGVNEQFF.

As regards this clone: Coverage ceases 3 residues before the CDR3 finishes, and the germline J gene fills in the end. The J gene is TRBJ1-5, the V gene TRBV6-2 or TRBV6-3; 9 bases align to TRBD1. The CDR3 has 17 amino acids. Trimming cost V 7 bases and J 0 bases; bases outside gene matches: 10. Germline lookup yields CDR1 MNHEY and CDR2 SVGEGT. The CDR3 loop is CASTGTGSLNSNQPQHF. The covered CDR3 bases are TGTGCCAGCACCGGGACAGGGAGCCTCAATAGCAATCAGCCC.

Concerning this clone: The CDR3 is cut off 3 residues early in the read; its end comes from the germline J gene. V is TRBV19 and J is TRBJ2-7; 7 bases are a match to TRBD1. Germline values: CDR1 LNHDA, CDR2 SQIVND (reference sequence). The CDR3 runs 13 residues. Trimming at V came to 4 bases and at J to 6 bases, leaving 6 bases not matched to a gene. The chain's CDR3 is CASSTGQAGEQYF. CDR3 bases read: TGTGCCAGTAGTACCGGACAGGCAGGCGAG.

To note about this clone: The read ends 3 residues early relative to the CDR3; the germline J gene fills the gap. This chain uses TRBV6-1 with TRBJ1-2; weak D call: TRBD1 (6 bases). This CDR3 comprises 13 residues. Germline lookup yields CDR1 MNHNS and CDR2 SASEGT. V was cut by 2 bases and J by 2 bases, with 6 bases left in between. The covered CDR3 bases are TGTGCCAGCAGTGAACAGGGGAACTATGGC. This sequence encodes CASSEQGNYG. The full CDR3 protein reads CASSEQGNYGYTF.

About this clone itself: Sequencing ends 3 residues short of the CDR3 end; the germline J gene provides the rest. The rearrangement links TRBV2 to TRBJ2-7, with TRBD2 identical over 8 bases. This CDR3 is built from 15 residues. Looked up from germline, CDR1 is SNHLY and CDR2 is FYNNEI. V shed 2 bases and J 0 bases; nucleotides not matched to a gene: 3. CDR3 loop: CASSESGGISYEQYF. CDR3 DNA (partial): TGTGCCAGCAGTGAAAGCGGGGGAATCTCCTACGAG. Full variable domain (outside the CDR3, taken from reference TRBV2 and TRBJ2-7): EPEVTQTPSHQVTQMGQEVILRCVPISNHLYFYWYRQILGQKVEFLVSFYNNEISEKSEIFDDQFSVERPDGSNFTLKIRSTKLEDSAMYFCASSESGGISYEQYFGPGTRLTVT.

Points on this clone: The CDR3 end is not reached by the read, which stops 3 residues before it; the germline J gene fills it in. The genes are TRBV5-1 and TRBJ2-2; TRBD2 matches at 8 bases. Per germline, CDR1 SGHRS and CDR2 YFSETQ. V gave up 4 bases and J gave up 0 bases; unmatched junction bases: 5. The CDR3 totals 16 residues. The part of the CDR3 DNA that was read is TGCGCCAGCAGCCCCCCGGGGGGGCCGAACACCGGGGAG. It specifies CASSPPGGPNTGE. The complete CDR3 sequence is CASSPPGGPNTGELFF.

The CDR3 DNA, read in part, is TGCGCCAGCAGCCAACAACCTTTCGCGGGGGAAGCAGATACG. Translated, it gives CASSQQPFAGEADT. The whole CDR3 reads CASSQQPFAGEADTQYF. V usage is TRBV4-1 and J usage is TRBJ2-3; 7 bases line up with TRBD2. The read terminates 3 residues ahead of where the CDR3 ends, so the germline J gene completes it. CDR1 MGHRA and CDR2 YSYEKL come from the germline V gene. Trimming cost V 2 bases and J 4 bases; bases outside gene matches: 12. There are 17 residues in the CDR3.

For this clone: The read gets to within 3 residues of the CDR3 end, and the germline J gene fills in the rest. The chain uses TRBV5-1 and TRBJ2-1; 8 positions match TRBD1. Germline trimming cut 5 bases from V and 1 base from J; bases unmatched to any gene: 11. The CDR3 totals 17 residues. Germline lookup yields CDR1 SGHRS and CDR2 YFSETQ. CDR3 bases read: TGCGCCAGCAGTTCACGGACAGGGTCGGGGTCCTACAATGAG. Its translation is CASSSRTGSGSYNE. The full-length CDR3 reads as CASSSRTGSGSYNEQFF. The full variable domain, its missing parts supplied by reference TRBV5-1 and TRBJ2-1, is KAGVTQTPRYLIKTRGQQVTLSCSPISGHRSVSWYQQTPGQGLQFLFEYFSETQRNKGNFPGRFSGRQFSNSRSEMNVSTLELGDSALYLCASSSRTGSGSYNEQFFGPGTRLTVL.

Remarks on this clone: The read is 3 residues too short to cover the CDR3 end, so that end is filled in from the germline J gene. The gene calls are TRBV19 and TRBJ2-7; TRBD1 aligns across 7 bases. V shed 5 bases, J shed 6 bases, and the junction held 10 bases outside the gene matches. This CDR3 is 14 amino acids long. Germline V lookup: CDR1 LNHDA, CDR2 SQIVND (reference sequence). The CDR3 protein is CASSERDSPAEQYF. The part of the CDR3 DNA that was read is TGTGCCAGTAGTGAGAGGGACAGTCCTGCCGAG.

Comment on this clone: The read ends 3 residues before the CDR3 terminus; that terminus is restored from the germline J gene. This chain links TRBV20-1 with TRBJ1-1; D is unresolved. The germline V gene has CDR1 DFQATT and CDR2 SNEGSKA (reference sequence). This CDR3 comprises 13 residues. The ends were cut back, 7 bases at V and 4 bases at J, with 16 bases in the middle. CDR3 loop: CSVVSDTLTEAFF. The DNA read from the CDR3 is TGCAGTGTGGTTAGCGACACCCTCACTGAA.

About this clone itself: The read gets to within 3 residues of the CDR3 end, and the germline J gene fills in the rest. The rearrangement joins TRBV5-4 to TRBJ2-3, with 9 bases fitting TRBD2. Trimming removed 0 bases from V and 6 bases from J; junction bases left unmatched: 8. Germline lookup yields CDR1 SGHNT and CDR2 YYREEE (reference sequence). CDR3 length: 16 amino acids. The sequenced part of the CDR3 DNA is TGTGCCAGCAGCTTGGCCGGTCTAGCGGGGAAGGATACG. Translating gives CASSLAGLAGKDT. The CDR3 in full is CASSLAGLAGKDTQYF.

As concerns this clone: The read gets to within 3 residues of the CDR3 end, and the germline J gene fills in the rest. The chain carries TRBV7-3 and TRBJ2-7; the match to TRBD1 covers 9 bases. The CDR3 extends over 14 amino acids. The germline V gene encodes CDR1 SGHTA and CDR2 FQGTGA. The V gene end was trimmed by 5 bases and the J gene end by 3 bases; junction bases not matched to a gene: 5. The DNA read from the CDR3 is TGTGCCAGCAGCCCCGGGACAGGGATCTACGAG. It codes for CASSPGTGIYE. The CDR3 as a whole reads CASSPGTGIYEQYF.

A word on this clone: The read ends 3 residues early relative to the CDR3; the germline J gene fills the gap. The V and J genes are TRBV6-2 or TRBV6-3 and TRBJ1-1; the match to TRBD1 covers 8 bases. This CDR3 is 14 amino acids long. The germline V gene has CDR1 MNHEY and CDR2 SVGEGT. Losses at the gene ends were 6 bases for V and 5 bases for J; bases not matched to a gene: 8. The CDR3: CASRHDRGITEAFF. The part of the CDR3 DNA that was read is TGTGCCAGCAGGCACGACAGGGGAATTACTGAA.